Listed below are T cell receptor beta chains from one sample, sequenced in a study of blood T cell repertoires in COVID-19. Clones were sequenced by immunoSEQ multiplex PCR, and TCRdb holds only the in-frame ones, with some missing. The profile shows some 350,000 clones, over 75% of them singletons. Material for sequencing was PBMCs or T cells enriched from blood (not recorded which). The receptor set was obtained from a woman aged 25 to 45 who had recovered from COVID-19. CDR3s include the opening cysteine and the closing phenylalanine or tryptophan. Fields, in order: D gene, V gene, clone size, J gene, CDR3 DNA, CDR3 protein. D genes are given only for firm matches. Size is omitted from some rows. Given values are once, few, many or a class for expanded clones.

>TRBD2|TRBV6-1|.|TRBJ2-3
TGTGCCAGCAGTGTCCCGACTAGCGGGGGTAAATTAGATACGCAGTATTTT
CASSVPTSGGKLDTQYF
>TRBD1|TRBV28|.|TRBJ2-2
TGTGCCACGAACGACAGGGATGACAACACCGGGGAGCTGTTTTTT
CATNDRDDNTGELFF
>.|TRBV19|.|TRBJ1-2
TGTGCCAGTAGTATAGTCGGGGGGCGAGAAAATGGCTACACCTTC
CASSIVGGRENGYTF
>TRBD1|TRBV24-1|.|TRBJ1-1
TGTGCCACCAGTGGCGGACAGGGGACCACTGAAGCTTTCTTT
CATSGGQGTTEAFF
>.|TRBV5-8|.|TRBJ1-2
TGTGCCAGCAGCTACAGGACGGGCTACACCTTC
CASSYRTGYTF
>TRBD2|TRBV3-1/TRBV3-2|.|TRBJ2-7
TGTGCCAGCAGCCAACTAGCGGTCTCCTACGAGCAGTACTTC
CASSQLAVSYEQYF
>TRBD1|TRBV14|.|TRBJ1-2
TGTGCCAGCAGCCCTCGACAGGGTCTTGTCTATGGCTACACCTTC
CASSPRQGLVYGYTF
>.|TRBV5-1|.|TRBJ2-6
TGCGCCAGCAGCTTATCAGGTGGCTCTGGGGCCAACGTCCTGACTTTC
CASSLSGGSGANVLTF
>.|TRBV5-6|.|TRBJ2-1
TGTGCCAGCAGCGCGAAAACGAGCTCCTACAATGAGCAGTTCTTC
CASSAKTSSYNEQFF
>TRBD2|TRBV4-1|.|TRBJ2-5
TGCGCCAGCAGCCTGCGGCATCCTAGCGGGGGGGAGACCCAGTACTTC
CASSLRHPSGGETQYF
>.|TRBV6-5|.|TRBJ2-7
TGTGCCAGCAGTCGACTAGAGTTCGGCGAGCAGTACTTC
CASSRLEFGEQYF
>TRBD1|TRBV18|.|TRBJ2-5
TGTGCCAGCTCATCCGGGACAGGGCAAGAGACCCAGTACTTC
CASSSGTGQETQYF
>TRBD2|TRBV11-2|.|TRBJ2-3
TGTGCCAGCAGCTTATATCTAGCGGGGGATACTAGCACAGATACGCAGTATTTT
CASSLYLAGDTSTDTQYF
>TRBD1|TRBV19|few|TRBJ1-6
TGTGCCAGTATTGATCCGGGACAGGCTAATTCACCCCTCCACTTT
CASIDPGQANSPLHF
>.|TRBV9|.|TRBJ2-3
TGTGCCAGCAGCGTAGAGGCGGACACCATTAATACGCAGTATTTT
CASSVEADTINTQYF
>.|TRBV7-9|.|TRBJ2-3
TGTGCCAGCACCAAGGGCGGGGCCACCACAGATACGCAGTATTTT
CASTKGGATTDTQYF
>.|TRBV15|.|TRBJ2-7
TGTGCCACCAGCCCCCCGGGTGGGTCCTACGAGCAGTACTTC
CATSPPGGSYEQYF
>.|TRBV19|.|TRBJ1-6
TGTGCCAGTAGTACGGAGAACTCCTATAATTCACCCCTCCACTTT
CASSTENSYNSPLHF
>.|TRBV27|.|TRBJ1-2
TGTGCCAGCAGTCCCTATACGGGAACCTATGGCTACACCTTC
CASSPYTGTYGYTF
>.|TRBV21-1|.|TRBJ1-1
.
CASSKVGQGAPEAFF
>.|TRBV28|.|TRBJ2-5
TGTGCCCTTCGGGCAGGGCCGCAAGAGACCCAGTACTTC
CALRAGPQETQYF
>TRBD2|TRBV11-2|.|TRBJ2-3
TGTGCCAGCAGCTTAGCAACCTTTCTAGCGGGGGGGCCTAGAGATACGCAGTATTTT
CASSLATFLAGGPRDTQYF
>TRBD1|TRBV7-2|.|TRBJ1-2
TGTGCCAGCAGTCCGGACAGGTTCTATGGCTACACCTTC
CASSPDRFYGYTF
>TRBD2|TRBV5-1|.|TRBJ2-5
TGCGCCAGCAGCTTGGCCGTGGTCCTAGCGGGGCAAGAGACCCAGTACTTC
CASSLAVVLAGQETQYF
>.|TRBV7-8|.|TRBJ1-6
TGTGCCAGCAGCTTAGTAGTTGCAACAGGGCATTCACCCCTCCACTTT
CASSLVVATGHSPLHF
>TRBD1|TRBV10-3|.|TRBJ1-5
TGTGCCATCAGTCCAGATGGACAGGGCAATCAGCCCCAGCATTTT
CAISPDGQGNQPQHF
>.|TRBV9|.|TRBJ1-2
TGTGCCAGCAGCCCGGACAGTAACTATGGCTACACCTTC
CASSPDSNYGYTF
>.|TRBV3-1/TRBV3-2|.|TRBJ2-5
TGTGCCAGCAGCCAGGAACTTAGGGGGGAGACCCAGTACTTC
CASSQELRGETQYF
>.|TRBV4-2|.|TRBJ1-3
TGTGCCAGCAGCCAAGCTGCCCGGACACTGTCTGGAAACACCATATATTTT
CASSQAARTLSGNTIYF
>.|TRBV6-1|.|TRBJ1-2
TGTGCCAGCAGTGAAAATCCGGGGACTAACTATGGCTACACCTTC
CASSENPGTNYGYTF
>TRBD1|TRBV27|.|TRBJ2-5
TGTGCCAGCAGTTTATTGGGACAGGGCGAGGAGACCCAGTACTTC
CASSLLGQGEETQYF
>TRBD2|TRBV11-2|once|TRBJ2-1
TGTGCCAGCAGCCCGCCGGGACTAGCGGGGGTTCCTAGAGATGAGCAGTTCTTC
CASSPPGLAGVPRDEQFF
>.|TRBV28|.|TRBJ1-1
TGTGCCAGCGAGGCCGGGTCGGCTTTCTTT
CASEAGSAFF
>TRBD1|TRBV4-1|.|TRBJ1-5
TGCGCCAGCAGCCAATCCGGGGACAGGGGAAAGCGGGGCAATCAGCCCCAGCATTTT
CASSQSGDRGKRGNQPQHF
>TRBD2|TRBV11-2|.|TRBJ2-7
TGTGCCAGCAGCGGGGGACTAGCGGGTTGGGAGCAGTACTTC
CASSGGLAGWEQYF
>.|TRBV5-1|.|TRBJ2-7
TGCGCCAGCAGCTTGGGGTCCCCCTCAGGGGATTTATCCTACGAGCAGTACTTC
CASSLGSPSGDLSYEQYF
>.|TRBV7-2|.|TRBJ2-7
TGTGCCAGCAGCTTAGGGAGGCACGCGGGGGAGCAGTACTTC
CASSLGRHAGEQYF
>TRBD1|TRBV11-2|.|TRBJ1-1
TGTGCCAGCAGCTTAGGAGGGGGCAGGGACACTGAAGCTTTCTTT
CASSLGGGRDTEAFF
>.|TRBV5-5|.|TRBJ1-5
TGTGCCAGCAGCTTGGAGGGACTCTATCAGCCCCAGCATTTT
CASSLEGLYQPQHF
>.|TRBV2|.|TRBJ1-1
TGTGCCAGCAGGGCGGACGGCGCGGGGTACACTGAAGCTTTCTTT
CASRADGAGYTEAFF
>TRBD1|TRBV6-1|.|TRBJ1-4
TGTGCCAGCAGTGAGGGGACAGCAACTAATGAAAAACTGTTTTTT
CASSEGTATNEKLFF
>TRBD2|TRBV5-4|few|TRBJ2-3
TGTGCCAGCAGCCGGCATAGGAGCGGGGGGGAGCATACGCAGTATTTT
CASSRHRSGGEHTQYF
>TRBD2|TRBV10-2|.|TRBJ2-5
TGCGCCAGCAGTGACCCGACTAGCGCCCAAGAGACCCAGTACTTC
CASSDPTSAQETQYF
>.|TRBV9|.|TRBJ1-1
TGTGCCAGCGCTCGAACGGGAAAAGGCACTGAAGCTTTCTTT
CASARTGKGTEAFF
>TRBD2|TRBV5-1|.|TRBJ2-1
TGCGCCAGCAGCGGGAGGACTAGCGGGGGTCTCGATGAGCAGTTCTTC
CASSGRTSGGLDEQFF
>TRBD2|TRBV6-5|.|TRBJ2-1
TGTGCCAGCAGTTCCCCCTGGCGGGGGGCTGTGGATGAGCAGTTCTTC
CASSSPWRGAVDEQFF
>TRBD1|TRBV11-2|.|TRBJ1-2
TGTGCCAGCAGCTTAGGGACAGGGCCTTATGGCTACACCTTC
CASSLGTGPYGYTF
>.|TRBV28|.|TRBJ1-1
TGTGCCAGCAGGGCGCGGGGCACTGAAGCTTTCTTT
CASRARGTEAFF
>.|TRBV11-1|.|TRBJ2-7
TGTGCCAGCAGCTCCCGGGCGGGTCTTGAGCAGTACTTC
CASSSRAGLEQYF
>TRBD1|TRBV28|.|TRBJ1-3
TGTGCCAGCAGGACAGGGGGGGTCTCTGGAAACACCATATATTTT
CASRTGGVSGNTIYF
>TRBD1|TRBV29-1|.|TRBJ2-7
TGCAGCGTTGAGGCAGGGGGCTACGAGCAGTACTTC
CSVEAGGYEQYF
>TRBD1|TRBV4-2|.|TRBJ2-2
TGTGCCAGCAGCCAAGTAGGGACAGCCGTTGGGGCCGGGGAGCTGTTTTTT
CASSQVGTAVGAGELFF
>.|TRBV4-1|.|TRBJ1-3
TGCGCCAGCAGCCAAGCGGCGAGGACACTTGGAAACACCATATATTTT
CASSQAARTLGNTIYF